The following is a TCR beta chain sequence with its context. Antigen: not known. The record originates from a study of neoadjuvant anti-PD-1 for oral cavity cancer. Across the study: Most patients had three to four biweekly doses of 3 mg/kg nivolumab before resection. Around day 43, patients without progression received a fourth nivolumab dose before surgery. Regarding the study as a whole: Higher pretreatment blood Treg/Th17 ratios correlated with higher pretreatment blood and lower post-treatment tumor TCRbeta clonality. Greater tumor shrinkage accompanied bigger post-treatment sizes of preexisting clones.

The CDR3 has 13 amino acids. Germline V gene lookup returns CDR1 SGDLS and CDR2 YYNGEE. V was cut by 0 bases and J by 4 bases, with 7 bases left in between. Time point defined: after neoadjuvant nivolumab, at surgical resection. Measured with immunoSEQ multiplex PCR; TCRdb has only the in-frame clones, and not every one. The table shows tens of thousands of clones, with 35% to 55% occurring only once. The receptor's source is a person between 40 and 85 years old with oral cavity squamous cell carcinoma. The rearrangement links TRBV9 to TRBJ2-5; D not certain. The source was tumor tissue, collected after nivolumab (anti-PD-1) treatment. In DNA form, the CDR3 reads TGTGCCAGCAGCGTAGATCTGGCAGAGACCCAGTACTTC. Translation gives CASSVDLAETQYF.